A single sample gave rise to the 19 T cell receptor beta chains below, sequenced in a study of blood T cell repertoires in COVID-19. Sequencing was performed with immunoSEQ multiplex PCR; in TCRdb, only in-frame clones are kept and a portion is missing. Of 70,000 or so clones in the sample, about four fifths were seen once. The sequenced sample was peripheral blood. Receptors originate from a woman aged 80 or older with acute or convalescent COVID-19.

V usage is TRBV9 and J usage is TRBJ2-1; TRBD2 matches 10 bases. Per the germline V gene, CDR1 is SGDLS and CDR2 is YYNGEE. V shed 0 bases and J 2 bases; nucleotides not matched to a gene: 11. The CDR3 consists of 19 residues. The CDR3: CASSVALGASGGPYNEQFF. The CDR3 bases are TGTGCCAGCAGCGTAGCTCTGGGAGCTAGCGGGGGACCCTACAATGAGCAGTTCTTC.

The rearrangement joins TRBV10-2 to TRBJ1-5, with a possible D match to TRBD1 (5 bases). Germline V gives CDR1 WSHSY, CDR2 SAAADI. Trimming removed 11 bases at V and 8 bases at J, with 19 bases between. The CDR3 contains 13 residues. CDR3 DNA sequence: TGCGCCCGCTGTGGGGGGGGGTTAGAGCCCCAGCATTTT. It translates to CARCGGGLEPQHF.

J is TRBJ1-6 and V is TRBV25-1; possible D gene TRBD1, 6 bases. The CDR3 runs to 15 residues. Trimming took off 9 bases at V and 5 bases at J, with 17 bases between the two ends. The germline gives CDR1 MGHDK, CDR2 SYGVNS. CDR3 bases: TGTGCCAGTTTGGGCGGGGGGCATAATAATTCACCCCTCCACTTT. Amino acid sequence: CASLGGGHNNSPLHF. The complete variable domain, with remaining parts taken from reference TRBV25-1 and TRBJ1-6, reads EADIYQTPRYLVIGTGKKITLECSQTMGHDKMYWYQQDPGMELHLIHYSYGVNSTEKGDLSSESTVSRIRTEHFPLTLESARPSHTSQYLCASLGGGHNNSPLHFGNGTRLTVT.

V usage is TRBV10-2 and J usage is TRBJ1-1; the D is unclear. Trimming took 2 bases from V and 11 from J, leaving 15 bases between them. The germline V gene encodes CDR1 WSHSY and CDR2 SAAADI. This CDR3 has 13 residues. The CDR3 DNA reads TGCGCCAGCAGTGAGAGCCAAATAGCTGGGGCTTTCTTT. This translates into CASSESQIAGAFF.

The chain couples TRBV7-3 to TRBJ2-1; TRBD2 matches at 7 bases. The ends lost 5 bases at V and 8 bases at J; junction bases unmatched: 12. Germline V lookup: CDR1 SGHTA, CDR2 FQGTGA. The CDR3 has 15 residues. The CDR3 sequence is CASSLKGGGADEQFF. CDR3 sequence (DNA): TGTGCCAGCAGCCTTAAGGGCGGGGGAGCGGATGAGCAGTTCTTC.

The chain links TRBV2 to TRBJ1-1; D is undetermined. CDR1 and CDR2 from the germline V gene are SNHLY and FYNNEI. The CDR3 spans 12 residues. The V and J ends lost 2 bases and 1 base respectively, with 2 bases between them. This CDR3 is CASSEQNTEAFF. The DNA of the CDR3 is TGTGCCAGCAGTGAACAGAACACTGAAGCTTTCTTT. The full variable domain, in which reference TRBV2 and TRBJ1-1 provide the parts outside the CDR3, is EPEVTQTPSHQVTQMGQEVILRCVPISNHLYFYWYRQILGQKVEFLVSFYNNEISEKSEIFDDQFSVERPDGSNFTLKIRSTKLEDSAMYFCASSEQNTEAFFGQGTRLTVV.

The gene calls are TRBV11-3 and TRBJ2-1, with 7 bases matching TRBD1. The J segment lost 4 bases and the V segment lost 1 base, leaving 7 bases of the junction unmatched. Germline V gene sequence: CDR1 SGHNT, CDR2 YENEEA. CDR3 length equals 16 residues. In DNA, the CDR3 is TGTGCCAGCAGCTTAGGAGGGACAGACGGATACAATGAGCAGTTCTTC. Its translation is CASSLGGTDGYNEQFF.

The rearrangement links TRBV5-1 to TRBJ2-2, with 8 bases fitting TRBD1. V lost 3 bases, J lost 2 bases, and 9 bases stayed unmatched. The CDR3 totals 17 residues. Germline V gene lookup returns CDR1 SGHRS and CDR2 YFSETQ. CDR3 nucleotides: TGCGCCAGCAGCTCGAATGGACAGGGAGATAACACCGGGGAGCTGTTTTTT. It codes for CASSSNGQGDNTGELFF. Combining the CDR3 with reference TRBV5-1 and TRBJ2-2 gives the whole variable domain KAGVTQTPRYLIKTRGQQVTLSCSPISGHRSVSWYQQTPGQGLQFLFEYFSETQRNKGNFPGRFSGRQFSNSRSEMNVSTLELGDSALYLCASSSNGQGDNTGELFFGEGSRLTVL.

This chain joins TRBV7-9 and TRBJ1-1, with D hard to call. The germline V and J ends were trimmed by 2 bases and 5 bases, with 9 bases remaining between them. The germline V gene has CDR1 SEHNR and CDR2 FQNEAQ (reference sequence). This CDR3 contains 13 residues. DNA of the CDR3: TGTGCCAGCAGCTTAATATCGGGAACTGAAGCTTTCTTT. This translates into CASSLISGTEAFF. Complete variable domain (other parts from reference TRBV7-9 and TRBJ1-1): DTGVSQNPRHKITKRGQNVTFRCDPISEHNRLYWYRQTLGQGPEFLTYFQNEAQLEKSRLLSDRFSAERPKGSFSTLEIQRTEQGDSAMYLCASSLISGTEAFFGQGTRLTVV.

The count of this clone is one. In DNA, the CDR3 is TGCGCCAGCAGCTTCGCCACAGCGAACACCGGGGAGCTGTTTTTT. It specifies CASSFATANTGELFF. V and J are TRBV5-1 and TRBJ2-2, with unresolved D. CDR1 is SGHRS, CDR2 YFSETQ, per germline. This CDR3 has 15 amino acids. Trimming took 2 bases from V and 0 from J, leaving 8 bases between them.

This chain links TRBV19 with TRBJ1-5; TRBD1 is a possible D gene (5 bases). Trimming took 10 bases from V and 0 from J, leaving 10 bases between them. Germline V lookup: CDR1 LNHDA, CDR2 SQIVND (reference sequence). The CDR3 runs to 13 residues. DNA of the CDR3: TGTGCCATAGGACAACTTAGCAATCAGCCCCAGCATTTT. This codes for CAIGQLSNQPQHF.

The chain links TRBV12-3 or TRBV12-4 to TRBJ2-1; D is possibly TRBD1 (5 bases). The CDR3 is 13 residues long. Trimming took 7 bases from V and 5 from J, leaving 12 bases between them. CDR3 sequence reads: CASNPRGNNEQFF. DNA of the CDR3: TGTGCCAGCAATCCTAGGGGCAACAATGAGCAGTTCTTC.

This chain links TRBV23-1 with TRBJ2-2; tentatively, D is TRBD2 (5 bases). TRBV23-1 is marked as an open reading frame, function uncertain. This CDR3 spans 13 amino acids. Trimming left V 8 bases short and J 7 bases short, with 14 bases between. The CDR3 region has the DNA TGCGCCAGCCACAATCTTCGGGGCGGGGAGCTGTTTTTT. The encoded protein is CASHNLRGGELFF.

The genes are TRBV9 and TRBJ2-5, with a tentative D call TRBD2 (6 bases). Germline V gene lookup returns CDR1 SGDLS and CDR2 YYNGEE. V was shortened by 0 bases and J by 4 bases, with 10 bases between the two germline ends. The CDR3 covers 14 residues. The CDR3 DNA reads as TGTGCCAGCAGCGTAGGTCAACTAGCAGAGACCCAGTACTTC. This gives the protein CASSVGQLAETQYF.

This CDR3 reads CASRLDRTTNEKLFF. CDR3 nucleotides: TGTGCCAGCAGGCTAGACAGGACAACTAATGAAAAACTGTTTTTT. The chain couples TRBV6-5 to TRBJ1-4; perhaps TRBD1 as D (6 bases). V shed 6 bases and J shed 0 bases, with 11 bases lying between them. From germline, CDR1 is MNHEY and CDR2 SVGAGI. The CDR3 spans 15 residues.

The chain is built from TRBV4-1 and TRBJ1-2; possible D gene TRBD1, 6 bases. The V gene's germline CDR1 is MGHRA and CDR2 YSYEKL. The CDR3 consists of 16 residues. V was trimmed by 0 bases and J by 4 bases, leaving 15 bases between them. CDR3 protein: CASSQDIGQSAYGYTF. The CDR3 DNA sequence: TGCGCCAGCAGCCAAGATATAGGACAGAGTGCCTATGGCTACACCTTC.

CDR3 DNA: TGCGCCAGCAGTGAATGGACAGCTAACTATGGCTACACCTTC. Protein: CASSEWTANYGYTF. The rearrangement uses TRBV10-2 and TRBJ1-2; tentative D call: TRBD1 (6 bases). The V gene's germline CDR1 is WSHSY and CDR2 SAAADI. This CDR3 comprises 14 residues. With 3 bases removed from V and 0 bases from J, the gap between germline ends came to 8 bases.

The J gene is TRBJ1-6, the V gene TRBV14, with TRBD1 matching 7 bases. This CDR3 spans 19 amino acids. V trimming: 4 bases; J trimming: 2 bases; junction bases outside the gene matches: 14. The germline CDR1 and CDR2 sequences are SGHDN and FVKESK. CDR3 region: CASSPSGGWENAYNSPLHF. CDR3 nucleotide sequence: TGTGCCAGCAGCCCCTCAGGGGGGTGGGAAAACGCCTATAATTCACCCCTCCACTTT. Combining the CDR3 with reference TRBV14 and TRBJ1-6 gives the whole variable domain EAGVTQFPSHSVIEKGQTVTLRCDPISGHDNLYWYRRVMGKEIKFLLHFVKESKQDESGMPNNRFLAERTGGTYSTLKVQPAELEDSGVYFCASSPSGGWENAYNSPLHFGNGTRLTVT.

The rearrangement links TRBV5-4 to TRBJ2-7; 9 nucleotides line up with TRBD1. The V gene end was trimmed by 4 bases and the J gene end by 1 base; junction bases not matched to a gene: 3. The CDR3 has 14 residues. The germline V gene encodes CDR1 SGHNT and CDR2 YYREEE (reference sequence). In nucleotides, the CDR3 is TGTGCCAGCAGCATGGGACAGGGTTCCTACGAGCAGTACTTC. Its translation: CASSMGQGSYEQYF.